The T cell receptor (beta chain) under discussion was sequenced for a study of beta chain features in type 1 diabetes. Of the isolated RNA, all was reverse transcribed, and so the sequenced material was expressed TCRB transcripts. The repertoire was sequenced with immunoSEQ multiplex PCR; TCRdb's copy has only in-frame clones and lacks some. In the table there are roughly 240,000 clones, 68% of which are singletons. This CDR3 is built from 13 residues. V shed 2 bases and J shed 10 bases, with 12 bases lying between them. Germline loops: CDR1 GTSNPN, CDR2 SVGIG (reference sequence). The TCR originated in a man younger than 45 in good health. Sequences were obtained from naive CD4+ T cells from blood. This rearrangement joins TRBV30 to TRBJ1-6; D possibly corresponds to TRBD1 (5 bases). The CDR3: CAWSNQGDSPLHF. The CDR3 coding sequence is TGTGCCTGGAGTAACCAGGGCGACTCACCCCTCCACTTT.